A selection of T cell receptor beta chains follows, all from one sample in a study of T cell repertoires in cytomegalovirus infection. TCRdb re-derived calls from the reads in MiXCR, one entry per CDR3 protein. Among 150,000 to 200,000 distinct CDR3 sequences listed, nearly 9.5% were seen once. The sample consisted of PBMCs. Receptor source: a human donor in good health (CMV status not recorded). Some clones in this sample may be carry-over from other donors' samples. The CDR3 runs from the conserved cysteine through the conserved F or W. A D gene is named only where the DNA matches it firmly. Expanded clones get a size class; other rows say once, few or many, or leave the size out.

J gene,clone size,V gene,D gene,CDR3 protein,CDR3 DNA
TRBJ1-4,.,TRBV10-3,TRBD1,CAISATQGPTNEKLFF,TGTGCCATCAGCGCAACACAGGGGCCAACTAATGAAAAACTGTTTTTT
TRBJ1-6,many,TRBV7-2,.,CASSLHHNSPLHF,TGTGCCAGCAGCTTACATCATAATTCACCCCTCCACTTT
TRBJ2-2,few,TRBV4-3,TRBD2,CASSQEVAGVMLAGELFF,TGCGCCAGCAGCCAAGAAGTAGCGGGAGTAATGTTGGCCGGGGAGCTGTTTTTT
TRBJ1-2,.,TRBV9,.,CASLSVNYGYTF,TGTGCCAGCCTTTCCGTTAACTATGGCTACACCTTC
TRBJ2-7,.,TRBV10-3,.,CAIDTGNYEQYF,TGTGCCATCGACACAGGGAACTACGAGCAGTACTTC
TRBJ2-7,few,TRBV20-1,.,CSGIGGAIVYEQYF,TGCAGTGGCATTGGGGGGGCGATAGTCTACGAGCAGTACTTC
TRBJ1-6,many,TRBV7-2,.,CASSLEGYSYNSPLHF,TGTGCCAGCAGCCTAGAGGGGTACTCCTATAATTCACCCCTCCACTTT
TRBJ2-1,few,TRBV19,.,CASSIPRFTYNEQFF,TGTGCCAGTAGTATTCCCCGGTTCACCTACAATGAGCAGTTCTTC
TRBJ2-2,few,TRBV7-2,.,CALVGAGELFF,TGTGCACTCGTAGGGGCCGGGGAGCTGTTTTTT
TRBJ2-1,many,TRBV27,TRBD2,CASSFLSSGDNEQFF,TGTGCCAGCAGTTTTTTGTCTAGCGGGGACAATGAGCAGTTCTTC
TRBJ2-7,many,TRBV20-1,.,CSASPGLGSYEQYF,TGCAGTGCTAGCCCGGGACTTGGCTCCTACGAGCAGTACTTC
TRBJ2-4,many,TRBV28,.,CASSTFGAKNIQYF,TGTGCCAGCAGTACATTTGGAGCCAAAAACATTCAGTACTTC
TRBJ2-5,many,TRBV28,.,CASRYRVPKETQYF,TGTGCCAGCAGGTACAGGGTTCCCAAAGAGACCCAGTACTTC
TRBJ1-1,.,TRBV14,.,CASSQFRNTEAFF,TGTGCCAGCAGCCAATTCAGGAACACTGAAGCTTTCTTT
TRBJ2-7,few,TRBV6-2/TRBV6-3,.,CASQFRMTTGEQYF,TGTGCCAGCCAGTTCCGGATGACTACGGGGGAGCAGTACTTC
TRBJ2-2,many,TRBV7-8,.,CASSLQGSGELFF,TGTGCCAGCAGCCTCCAGGGCAGCGGGGAGCTGTTTTTT
TRBJ1-1,many,TRBV7-9,TRBD1,CASSHSTGQGWTEAFF,TGTGCCAGCAGCCACAGCACGGGACAGGGGTGGACTGAAGCTTTCTTT
TRBJ2-3,.,TRBV4-3,.,CASSQDLLTPTATDTQYF,TGCGCCAGCAGCCAAGATTTACTGACACCCACGGCCACAGATACGCAGTATTTT
TRBJ2-2,.,TRBV30,.,CAWRWGTGELFF,TGTGCCTGGAGGTGGGGCACCGGGGAGCTGTTTTTT
TRBJ1-2,many,TRBV7-8,.,CASSQDRGYTF,TGTGCCAGCAGCCAAGACAGGGGCTACACCTTC
TRBJ1-1,many,TRBV28,.,CASSVMRGQSTEAFF,TGTGCCAGCAGTGTTATGAGGGGCCAGAGCACTGAAGCTTTCTTT
TRBJ2-5,.,TRBV2,TRBD2,CASSETRGGRETQYF,TGTGCCAGCAGTGAGACCCGGGGGGGCCGGGAGACCCAGTACTTC
TRBJ2-3,many,TRBV20-1,TRBD1,CSARRPGQSTDTQYF,TGCAGTGCTAGACGACCGGGACAGAGCACAGATACGCAGTATTTT
TRBJ2-3,.,TRBV12-3/TRBV12-4,TRBD2,CASHIGGGKTGTQYF,TGTGCCAGCCATATAGGCGGGGGGAAGACCGGTACGCAGTATTTT
TRBJ1-6,many,TRBV4-3,TRBD1,CASSQDTPGQGSPLHF,TGCGCCAGCAGCCAGGATACTCCGGGACAGGGATCACCCCTCCACTTT
TRBJ1-1,.,TRBV29-1,.,CSVEEQQGTEAFF,TGCAGCGTTGAAGAACAACAGGGAACTGAAGCTTTCTTT
TRBJ1-5,many,TRBV7-2,TRBD1,CASSPRQGSGQPQHF,TGTGCCAGCAGCCCAAGACAGGGATCCGGTCAGCCCCAGCATTTT
TRBJ2-2,many,TRBV7-9,TRBD1,CASSLARTGGMNTGELFF,TGTGCCAGCAGCTTAGCCCGGACAGGGGGCATGAACACCGGGGAGCTGTTTTTT
TRBJ2-5,.,TRBV7-9,.,CASSPGGVGGHETQYF,TGTGCCAGCAGCCCCGGAGGAGTGGGGGGGCATGAGACCCAGTACTTC
TRBJ2-3,few,TRBV20-1,.,CSARVGPPPSNTQYF,TGCAGTGCTAGAGTAGGGCCTCCACCGTCAAATACGCAGTATTTT
TRBJ2-5,few,TRBV6-2/TRBV6-3,.,CASSGAEETQYF,TGTGCCAGCTCAGGGGCAGAGGAGACCCAGTACTTC
TRBJ2-5,few,TRBV9,TRBD1,CASSPYTGGAETQYF,TGTGCCAGCAGCCCATACACAGGGGGCGCAGAGACCCAGTACTTC
TRBJ1-4,many,TRBV7-2,TRBD1,CASSPQTGNNEKLFF,TGTGCCAGCAGCCCCCAGACAGGGAATAATGAAAAACTGTTTTTT
TRBJ1-2,few,TRBV18,.,CASSPPMVSNYGYTF,TGTGCCAGCTCACCACCGATGGTGTCAAACTATGGCTACACCTTC